Sequencing of this TCR beta chain was carried out in a study of graft-versus-host responses after intestinal transplantation. Sequenced by immunoSEQ multiplex PCR; TCRdb stores in-frame clones only, minus some. The sample holds 13,000 to 15,000 clones, around a third seen once. Stimulators, approximately 200,000 irradiated and violet-dye-labeled cells, were plated with approximately 200,000 CFSE-labeled responder cells. J lost 2 bases, V lost 1 base, and 11 bases had no gene match. CDR1 and CDR2 from the germline V gene are MNHEY and SMNVEV (reference sequence). This CDR3 is 18 amino acids long. This clonotype originated in a human patient who received an intestinal transplant. The source material was alloreactive CD4+ T cells from a mixed lymphocyte reaction culture, sampled before intestinal transplant. Subset indicated: CFSE-low proliferating T cells sorted from roughly 6-day pre-transplant mixed lymphocyte reaction (GvH or HvG direction). The rearrangement uses TRBV27 and TRBJ2-7; TRBD1 aligns across 10 bases. CDR3 nucleotides: TGTGCCAGCAGTTTATTCCCCCCGGGACAGGGGAGTACCTACGAGCAGTACTTC. Its protein is CASSLFPPGQGSTYEQYF.